The rows below give T cell receptor beta chains drawn from one sample of a study of blood T cell repertoires in COVID-19. Generated by immunoSEQ multiplex PCR, the TCRdb table keeps only in-frame clones and is missing some. The data contain 200,000 to 300,000 clones, 82% of them seen just once; the ten biggest clones take up around 12%. Sequencing was performed on peripheral blood. These receptor sequences come from a woman aged 55-75 years with active or convalescent COVID-19. The conserved cysteine and the conserved F or W are not part of the CDR3 here. The D gene is left open where the match is weak. Expanded clones are given a class, and other clones once, few, many or no size at all.

cdr3_length: 14; d_call: TRBD2; v_call: TRBV7-2; clone_size: once; cdr3_aa: ASSPDLSGGDETQY
cdr3_length: 13; d_call: TRBD2; v_call: TRBV11-2; clone_size: .; cdr3_aa: ASMKGLAGEGEQF
cdr3_length: 12; d_call: TRBD1; v_call: TRBV7-9; clone_size: .; cdr3_aa: ASSLPTGEETQY
cdr3_length: 14; d_call: TRBD2; v_call: TRBV7-2; clone_size: .; cdr3_aa: ASSLALAGGWNEQF
cdr3_length: 13; d_call: TRBD2; v_call: TRBV9; clone_size: .; cdr3_aa: ASSVVAGGADTQY
cdr3_length: 16; d_call: TRBD1; v_call: TRBV30; clone_size: .; cdr3_aa: AWSRDRVKGSSGNTIY
cdr3_length: 11; d_call: TRBD1; v_call: TRBV7-8; clone_size: .; cdr3_aa: ASSTRTGDEAF
cdr3_length: 13; d_call: TRBD1; v_call: TRBV5-4; clone_size: few; cdr3_aa: ASSLGGQSGEKLF
cdr3_length: 11; d_call: .; v_call: TRBV6-4; clone_size: .; cdr3_aa: ASKRGSSYEQY
cdr3_length: 16; d_call: TRBD1; v_call: TRBV4-1; clone_size: .; cdr3_aa: ASSQTGTGVSYNSPLH
cdr3_length: 12; d_call: .; v_call: TRBV30; clone_size: .; cdr3_aa: AWAGSPTDQPQH
cdr3_length: 11; d_call: .; v_call: TRBV5-1; clone_size: .; cdr3_aa: ASSAGKAREQY
cdr3_length: 13; d_call: .; v_call: TRBV18; clone_size: .; cdr3_aa: ASSPQWVGQETQY
cdr3_length: 13; d_call: .; v_call: TRBV5-1; clone_size: .; cdr3_aa: ASSLARTANYGYT
cdr3_length: 11; d_call: .; v_call: TRBV5-8; clone_size: .; cdr3_aa: ASSFGQASEQY